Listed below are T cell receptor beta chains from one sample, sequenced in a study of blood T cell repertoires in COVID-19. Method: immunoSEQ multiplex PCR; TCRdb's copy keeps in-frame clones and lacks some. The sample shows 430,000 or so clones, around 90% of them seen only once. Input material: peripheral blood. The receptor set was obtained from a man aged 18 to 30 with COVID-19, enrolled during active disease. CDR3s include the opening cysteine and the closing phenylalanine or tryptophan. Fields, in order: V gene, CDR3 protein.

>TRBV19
CASRDRGVSYTF
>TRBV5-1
CASSLGHLRDEQFF
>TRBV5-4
CASSQFTGLAGGLQETQYF
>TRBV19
CASSAKQRSSNQPQHF
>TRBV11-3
CASSLGQGARAQYF
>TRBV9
CASSGTGYGNTIYF
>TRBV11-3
CASSLGQPAHTIYF
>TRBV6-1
CASSDYTLHF
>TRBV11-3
CASSRTTGTGKTNYGYTF
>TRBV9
CASSETSGWNTGELFF
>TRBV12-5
CASGLRLAGHTGELFF
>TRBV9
CASSGLPPGGILKQFF
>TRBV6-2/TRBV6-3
CASSYGGTYNEQFF
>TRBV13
CASSLGLRNEQFF
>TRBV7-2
CASSLGAGGQETQYF
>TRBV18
CASSLRTREANEQYF
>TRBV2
CASSFWTSGPGGYEQYF